The next 5 T cell receptor beta chains were all read from a single sample in a study of blood T cells in healthy people across ages. For the second PCR, which ran for roughly 7 to 11 cycles, a sample-barcoded 5' primer and a J-beta primer mix were used. TCRdb redid the calling of the 5' RACE reads with MiXCR, one entry per CDR3 protein. The data contain around 520,000 distinct CDR3 sequences, approximately 26% of them singletons. These sequences were also reported in another study, on T cells of mothers and their children.

Sequences were obtained from blood. Receptor source: a boy younger than 10 in good health.

This clonotype was observed a few times. The J gene is TRBJ2-4, the V gene TRBV2, with D possibly matching TRBD1 (6 bases). Trimming took 3 bases from V and 8 from J, leaving 11 bases between them. The germline CDR1 and CDR2 sequences are SNHLY and FYNNEI. The CDR3 is 13 amino acids. The CDR3 reads CASSERGSDIQYF. CDR3 in DNA: TGTGCCAGCAGTGAGAGGGGGAGCGACATTCAGTACTTC.

This clonotype was recorded a few times. The chain employs TRBV7-6 and TRBJ2-1, with D tentatively TRBD1 or TRBD2 (5 bases each). The J call may be incorrect, as the DNA end agrees better with TRBJ2-5. Per germline, CDR1 SGHVS and CDR2 FNYEAQ. This CDR3 has 15 amino acids. CDR3 nucleotide sequence: TGTGCCAGCAGCTTAGTGGTCGGGGCAGGAGAGACCCAGTACTTC. Protein product: CASSLVVGAGETQYF.

This rearrangement joins TRBV7-9 to TRBJ2-5, with 7 bases aligning to TRBD2. The V gene's germline CDR1 is SEHNR and CDR2 FQNEAQ (reference sequence). The CDR3 contains 14 residues. V dropped 4 bases and J dropped 2; count of bases not matched to a gene: 4. CDR3 amino acids: CASSSSSGQETQYF. The CDR3 DNA is TGTGCCAGCAGCTCATCTAGCGGTCAAGAGACCCAGTACTTC.

This chain uses TRBV4-2 with TRBJ1-5; 8 bases match TRBD1. This CDR3 spans 14 amino acids. V lost 4 bases and J lost 4; bases outside the gene matches: 3. Looked up from germline, CDR1 is LGHNA and CDR2 is YNFKEQ. The CDR3 spells CASSRDRINQPQHF. CDR3 sequence (DNA): TGTGCCAGCAGCCGGGACAGGATAAATCAGCCCCAGCATTTT.

This CDR3 reads CASSPDRGSGGYTF. CDR3 nucleotide sequence: TGCGCCAGCAGCCCCGACCGGGGGTCGGGGGGCTACACCTTC. J is TRBJ1-2 and V is TRBV5-1; D is possibly TRBD1 (5 bases). CDR3 length equals 14 residues. V was shortened by 4 bases and J by 8 bases, with 18 bases between the two germline ends. In germline, CDR1 is SGHRS, CDR2 YFSETQ.